The 12 T cell receptor beta chains presented below share a single source sample, sequenced in a study of cytotoxic CD8 clonotypes in ibrutinib-treated CLL. Clones were read by immunoSEQ multiplex PCR, and TCRdb kept only the in-frame ones, dropping some. The table lists some 140,000 clones, 79% of them singletons. The specimen was PBMCs, collected after 12 months of ibrutinib treatment. These TCRs come from a human donor with chronic lymphocytic leukemia.

This chain uses TRBV7-2 with TRBJ2-1, with D unresolved. This CDR3 spans 11 amino acids. V was shortened by 6 bases and J by 4 bases, with 4 bases between the two germline ends. The germline V gene has CDR1 SGHTA and CDR2 FQGNSA. CDR3 bases: TGTGCCAGCAGACAATACAATGAGCAGTTCTTC. Amino acids: CASRQYNEQFF.

The CDR3 region is CASSWGTVNQPQHF. The CDR3 DNA sequence: TGTGCCAGCAGCTGGGGGACAGTAAATCAGCCCCAGCATTTT. The chain carries TRBV7-6 and TRBJ1-5, with TRBD1 identical over 7 bases. The CDR3 is made up of 14 amino acids. Germline V lookup: CDR1 SGHVS, CDR2 FNYEAQ. Trimming removed 4 bases from V and 4 bases from J; junction bases left unmatched: 4.

The chain carries TRBV11-2 and TRBJ2-1; the D gene could be TRBD1 or TRBD2 (6 bases each). The V gene's germline CDR1 is SGHAT and CDR2 FQNNGV. V was cut by 4 bases and J by 8 bases, with 15 bases left in between. The CDR3 length is 14 residues. CDR3 bases: TGTGCCAGCAGCTCGGGTCCGGGGGCGTATGAGCAGTTCTTC. Its protein is CASSSGPGAYEQFF.

The chain couples TRBV4-3 to TRBJ2-1, with 7 nucleotides matching TRBD1. V lost 4 bases to trimming and J lost 5 bases; unmatched junction nucleotides: 8. The CDR3 is made up of 15 amino acids. Germline-derived CDR1 and CDR2 are LGHNA and YSLEER. The CDR3 region has the DNA TGCGCCAGCAGCCGTCGGGACAGAGGCGACAATGAGCAGTTCTTC. It encodes CASSRRDRGDNEQFF.

J is TRBJ1-1 and V is TRBV5-1; 12 nucleotides agree with TRBD1. CDR3 length: 19 residues. With 4 bases clipped from V and 0 bases from J, the junction kept 13 bases outside the gene matches. Germline lookup yields CDR1 SGHRS and CDR2 YFSETQ. The DNA for the CDR3 is TGCGCCAGCAGCCCCGGGACAGGGGGCGCGCCGGTCATGAACACTGAAGCTTTCTTT. This encodes CASSPGTGGAPVMNTEAFF.

This clone appeared a single time. V usage is TRBV28 and J usage is TRBJ1-3; 10 bases map to TRBD1. Germline CDR1 is MDHEN and CDR2 is SYDVKM. Trimming at V came to 5 bases and at J to 1 base, leaving 11 bases not matched to a gene. The CDR3 loop spans 18 amino acids. CDR3: CASSRNRDRGRSGNTIYF. The CDR3 DNA follows: TGTGCCAGCAGTAGAAACCGGGACAGGGGTCGTTCTGGAAACACCATATATTTT. The whole variable domain, filled in from reference TRBV28 and TRBJ1-3, reads DVKVTQSSRYLVKRTGEKVFLECVQDMDHENMFWYRQDPGLGLRLIYFSYDVKMKEKGDIPEGYSVSREKKERFSLILESASTNQTSMYLCASSRNRDRGRSGNTIYFGEGSWLTVV.

The J gene is TRBJ2-7, the V gene TRBV2, with 11 bases matching TRBD2. The CDR3 runs 19 residues. Germline V CDR1 and CDR2: SNHLY, FYNNEI. The J segment lost 5 bases and the V segment lost 0 bases, leaving 15 bases of the junction unmatched. Here the CDR3 reads CASSEASLAGGFWGNEQYF. Written as DNA, the CDR3 is TGTGCCAGCAGTGAAGCTAGCCTAGCGGGAGGATTTTGGGGTAACGAGCAGTACTTC.

The rearrangement uses TRBV5-1 and TRBJ1-5; maybe TRBD1 (6 bases). The CDR3 runs to 13 residues. Trimming left V 5 bases short and J 4 bases short, with 10 bases between. Germline assignment: CDR1 SGHRS and CDR2 YFSETQ. The CDR3 is CASRPDSNQPQHF. The CDR3 nucleotides are TGCGCCAGCAGACCGGACAGTAATCAGCCCCAGCATTTT.

The chain links TRBV19 to TRBJ2-5; no firm D call. Germline lookup yields CDR1 LNHDA and CDR2 SQIVND (reference sequence). The V gene lost 6 bases and the J gene lost 1 base, with 18 bases spanning the gap. This CDR3 has 16 amino acids. The CDR3 region is CASSPAGQDLQETQYF. CDR3 DNA sequence: TGTGCCAGTAGCCCGGCTGGTCAGGACCTCCAAGAGACCCAGTACTTC.

The chain combines TRBV4-3 with TRBJ2-1, with D possibly matching TRBD2 (5 bases). CDR1 is LGHNA and CDR2 is YSLEER in the germline V gene. V gave up 6 bases and J gave up 0 bases, with 12 bases separating them. The CDR3 sequence is 15 residues long. The CDR3 reads CASSLSGSSYNEQFF. CDR3 DNA sequence: TGCGCCAGCAGTTTAAGCGGAAGCTCCTACAATGAGCAGTTCTTC.

The rearrangement joins TRBV2 to TRBJ1-4, with D possibly matching TRBD1 (6 bases). Germline lookup yields CDR1 SNHLY and CDR2 FYNNEI. V lost 0 bases and J 7 bases, leaving 18 bases between the germline ends. This CDR3 has 17 amino acids. The CDR3, as DNA: TGTGCCAGCAGTGAAGCGCTTCTGGGGTCAGGGGTTGAAAAACTGTTTTTT. Its translation is CASSEALLGSGVEKLFF.

This sequence joins TRBV4-3 and TRBJ2-7, with unresolved D. Germline CDR1 and CDR2: LGHNA and YSLEER. V shed 1 base and J shed 7 bases, with 20 bases lying between them. This CDR3 has 16 residues. The CDR3 DNA reads as TGCGCCAGCAGCCAAGCTCGCAACGCAGAGTACCAGGAGCAGTACTTC. Translated: CASSQARNAEYQEQYF.